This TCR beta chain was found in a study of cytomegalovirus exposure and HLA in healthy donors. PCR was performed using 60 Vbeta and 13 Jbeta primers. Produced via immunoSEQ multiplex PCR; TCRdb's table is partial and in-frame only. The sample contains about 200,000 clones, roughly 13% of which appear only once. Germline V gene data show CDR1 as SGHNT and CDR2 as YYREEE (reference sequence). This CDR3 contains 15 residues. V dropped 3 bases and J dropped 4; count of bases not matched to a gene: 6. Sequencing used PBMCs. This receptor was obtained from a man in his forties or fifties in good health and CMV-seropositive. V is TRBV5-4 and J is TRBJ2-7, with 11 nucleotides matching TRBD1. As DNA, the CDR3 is TGTGCCAGCAGCTCGGGACAGGGGGTAGTATACGAGCAGTACTTC. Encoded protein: CASSSGQGVVYEQYF.